This T cell receptor beta chain appears in the sequencing data of a study of OX40 agonist ivuxolimab in advanced cancers. Regarding the study as a whole: Among some nonresponders, normalized T-cell clonal expansion was also low. CD4+ and CD8+ T cells in blood underwent clonal expansion by week 6 at 0.1 to 3.0 mg/kg. On average, CD8+ T cells had more expanded clones than CD4+.

This CDR3 contains 15 residues. With V trimmed by 5 bases and J by 1 base, 6 bases remained unmatched. Germline V gene sequence: CDR1 MNHEY, CDR2 SMNVEV (reference sequence). As to this clone: Its antigen is as yet unknown.

Sequencing was performed with immunoSEQ multiplex PCR; in TCRdb, only in-frame clones are kept and a portion is missing. The repertoire holds about 51,000 clones, with roughly 86% as singletons. The V and J genes are TRBV27 and TRBJ1-1; TRBD1 aligns across 8 bases. The source of this sequence is an adult with an advanced solid tumor such as melanoma, head and neck, liver or kidney cancer. Sequenced material: CD4+ or CD8+ T cells sorted from blood, taken in a trial of the OX40 agonist ivuxolimab. CDR3: CASSRGTGRNTEAFF. The DNA of the CDR3 is TGTGCCAGCAGTCGAGGGACAGGTCGGAACACTGAAGCTTTCTTT.